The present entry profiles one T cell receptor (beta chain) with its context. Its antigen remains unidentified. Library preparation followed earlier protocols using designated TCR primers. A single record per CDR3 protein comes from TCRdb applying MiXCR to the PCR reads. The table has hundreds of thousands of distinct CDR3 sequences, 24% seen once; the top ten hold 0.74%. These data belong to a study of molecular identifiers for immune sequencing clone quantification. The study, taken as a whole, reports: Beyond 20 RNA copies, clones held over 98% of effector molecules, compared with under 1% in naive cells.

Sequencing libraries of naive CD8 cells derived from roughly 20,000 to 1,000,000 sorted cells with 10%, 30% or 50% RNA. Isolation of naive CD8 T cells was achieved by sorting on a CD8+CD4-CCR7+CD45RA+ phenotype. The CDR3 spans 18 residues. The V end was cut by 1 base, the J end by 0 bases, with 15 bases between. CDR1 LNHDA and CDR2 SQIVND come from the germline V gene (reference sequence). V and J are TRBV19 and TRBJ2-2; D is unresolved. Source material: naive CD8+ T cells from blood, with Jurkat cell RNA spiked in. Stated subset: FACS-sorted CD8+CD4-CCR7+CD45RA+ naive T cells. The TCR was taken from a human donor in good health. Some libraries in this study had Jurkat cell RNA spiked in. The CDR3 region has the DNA TGTGCCAGTAGTATAGTGAGGTCATGGGGATCGAACACCGGGGAGCTGTTTTTT. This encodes CASSIVRSWGSNTGELFF.